This T cell receptor beta chain was found in a study of blood T cells in healthy people across ages (dated by TCRdb to between 2014 and 2017). Study-level background: In model experiments, template switching captured roughly one uniquely barcoded TCR beta cDNA molecule for every two T cells. Using deep sequencing normalized with unique cDNA molecular identifiers, the study measured how TCR beta repertoire diversity changes with age. To avoid experimental bias, donors of different ages were distributed randomly across sequencing lanes. Two additional independent replicas of 1 million unique cDNA reads from the same blood draw were analyzed for two donors (one aged 18 to 30 and one aged 80 or older). The donors were divided into four age groups: young (average approximately 15 years), middle-aged (approximately 39), aged (62) and long-lived (roughly 86). Study-level results and caveats: As age increased, observed TCR beta diversity per million T cells dropped in a roughly linear way, and a significant reduction was already evident by age roughly 36. Because the CMV infection status of the donors was unknown, age-related changes in expanded clonotypes may potentially have been confounded. Conclusive comparison of naive and antigen-experienced compartments was prevented by the profiling of bulk unsorted PBMCs. Observed TCR beta diversity correlated strongly with the percentage of naive T cells measured by flow cytometry. Compared with the aged group, more naive CD4+ T cells, fewer expanded clones and increased TCR diversity were shown by the long-lived group, suggesting age selection. Estimates of total diversity from one million sequenced T cells were regarded as lower bounds and underestimates.

From its cysteine to its phenylalanine, the CDR3 spans 15 amino acids. Only the CDR3 part of the read is kept: 45 bases, read in frame from the first base. CDR1 and CDR2, looked up from the germline V gene (reference sequence), are DFQATT and SNEGSKA. Germline trimming amounts to 2 bases on V and 3 bases on J, with 8 as the count of junction bases outside the gene matches. This clonotype has just a few counts. The target of this receptor is not known. Within one base of it there is no much larger clone, and no base qualities were kept. Library creation used 5' RACE. The run used an Illumina HiSeq 2500. A second PCR of roughly 6 to 11 cycles was run with a J-beta primer mix and a sample-barcoded 5' primer. A unique molecular identifier was introduced onto each TCR beta cDNA molecule by a template-switch 5' adaptor carrying 12 random nucleotides. Each sample yielded at least 2.5 million CDR3-containing paired-end reads. All of the RNA was converted into first-strand cDNA using the Mint cDNA synthesis kit, with a TRBC-specific oligonucleotide serving as the primer. After uracil-DNA glycosylase treatment, a first 18-cycle PCR used universal primers M1SS and BC2_uni_R on all cDNA. The paper's data handling went like this. Normalization of each sample was performed by random selection of 1 million high-quality reads, each carrying a distinct molecular identifier. Reads sharing molecular identifiers were discarded rather than binned into consensus sequences. MiTCR, run with a Q25 quality threshold and the strictest error-elimination algorithm, handled CDR3 identification, clonotype clustering and error correction. Lower-bound total TCR beta diversity was estimated with a nonparametric unseen species model using Euler transformation. TCRdb trimmed the raw reads at Q25, called clones with MiXCR and kept productive beta chains. Rows are unified per CDR3 protein, each entry keeping the most common DNA and genes. The authors' filters were not applied to this entry. This sample has some 900,000 distinct CDR3 sequences in its table, and about 44% of those were observed once. The ten largest clonotypes hold roughly 12% of the sample.

The roughly 39 donors, aged roughly 6 to 90 years, were systemically healthy Caucasian individuals from Russia. Each donor gave ten milliliters of peripheral blood, collected into EDTA-treated Vacutainer tubes. Ficoll-Paque density-gradient centrifugation was used to isolate PBMCs, with at least 7 million obtained per sample. Trizol reagent was used to extract total RNA from the PBMCs, yielding at least 6 micrograms per sample. Naive CD45RAhigh/CD27high T cell percentages were measured by flow cytometry on a PBMC aliquot from every donor. The chain was built from TRBV20-1 and TRBJ2-7, and TRBD2 matches 9 of the central bases. The sample taken for sequencing was blood. The receptor was derived from a man aged 25-45 years in good health. At the DNA level, the sequence is TGCAGTGCTAGAAGCCCCCAAGCGGGAGGCTACGAGCAGTACTTC. Its protein is CSARSPQAGGYEQYF.